A single sample is the source of the 25 T cell receptor beta chains below, sequenced in a study of identical twins. MiXCR was run by TCRdb on the 5' RACE reads, yielding one entry per CDR3 protein. The sample contains more than 350,000 distinct CDR3 sequences, roughly 10% of which appear only once. The sample was naive T cells sorted from blood. The receptors were gathered from a woman between 50 and 59 years old in good health.

In its sample, this clonotype was seen a few times. The rearrangement joins TRBV5-1 to TRBJ1-6; the D gene is possibly TRBD1 (6 bases). Trimming stripped 4 bases from V and 11 bases from J, with 19 bases between. The CDR3 length is 15 residues. Germline CDR1 reads SGHRS; CDR2 reads YFSETQ. Here the CDR3 DNA reads TGCGCCAGCAGCCCTACTACAGGGATCATGGCACCCCTCCACTTT. Translated, it gives CASSPTTGIMAPLHF.

CDR3 region: CASSLGWGRSQETQYF. As DNA, the CDR3 is TGTGCCAGCAGCTTAGGGTGGGGCAGATCACAAGAGACCCAGTACTTC. The chain recombines TRBV7-9 with TRBJ2-5; perhaps TRBD1 as D (5 bases). This CDR3 has 16 residues. V lost 1 base, J lost 2 bases, and 14 bases lay in between. Germline CDR1 is SEHNR and CDR2 is FQNEAQ (reference sequence).

This clonotype was found many times. This chain links TRBV12-3 or TRBV12-4 with TRBJ2-5; D is unclear. There are 13 residues in the CDR3. The V end was cut by 1 base, the J end by 3 bases, with 6 bases between. CDR3 loop: CASSLVEKETQYF. In DNA form, the CDR3 reads TGTGCCAGCAGTTTAGTTGAAAAAGAGACCCAGTACTTC.

This clonotype was seen more than once but under ten times. This chain uses TRBV29-1 with TRBJ2-5; no clear D gene. V lost 6 bases and J lost 5, with 4 bases in between. CDR1 and CDR2 (germline): SQVTM, ANQGSEA. The CDR3 has 9 amino acids. This CDR3 reads CSVKETQYF. The CDR3 DNA is TGCAGCGTAAAGGAGACCCAGTACTTC.

This clonotype was counted ten times or more. This rearrangement joins TRBV6-5 to TRBJ1-5; D uncertain. The CDR3 has 14 amino acids. The ends were cut back, 2 bases at V and 0 bases at J, with 5 bases in the middle. CDR1 and CDR2 (germline): MNHEY, SVGAGI. The CDR3 coding sequence is TGTGCCAGCAGTTACCTTGGTAGCAATCAGCCCCAGCATTTT. Protein product: CASSYLGSNQPQHF.

About this clonotype itself: Just one base apart from a much larger clone, this may be a read error. The rearrangement links TRBV29-1 to TRBJ2-2; 13 bases map to TRBD2. The CDR3 length is 16 residues. Germline V gene sequence: CDR1 SQVTM, CDR2 ANQGSEA. V dropped 8 bases and J dropped 0; count of bases not matched to a gene: 6. The CDR3 sequence is CSIQGLAGTNTGELFF. The CDR3 DNA sequence: TGCAGCATTCAGGGACTAGCGGGAACGAACACCGGGGAGCTGTTTTTT.

This clonotype has a handful of counts. The V call is TRBV6-2 or TRBV6-3, the J call TRBJ2-7, with unresolved D. This CDR3 spans 12 amino acids. V was cut by 8 bases and J by 4 bases, with 12 bases left in between. Germline loops: CDR1 MNHEY, CDR2 SVGEGT. DNA for the CDR3: TGTGCCAGCGCCGAAGATACGTACGAGCAGTACTTC. It encodes CASAEDTYEQYF.

A few counts support this clonotype. This rearrangement joins TRBV6-1 to TRBJ1-1; D unclear. CDR3 length equals 13 residues. CDR1 MNHNS and CDR2 SASEGT come from the germline V gene. Trimming shortened V by 5 bases and J by 4 bases, and 11 bases separated the two germline ends. In DNA form, the CDR3 reads TGTGCCAGCAGTCCCAGTTGGATCACTGAAGCTTTCTTT. This codes for CASSPSWITEAFF.

The rearrangement joins TRBV7-9 to TRBJ1-2; D is uncertain. There are 12 residues in the CDR3. CDR1 is SEHNR and CDR2 is FQNEAQ in the germline V gene (reference sequence). Trimming removed 5 bases from V and 4 bases from J, with 8 bases in between. CDR3 nucleotides: TGTGCCAGCAGCACCAGGCTCTATGGCTACACCTTC. It is translated as CASSTRLYGYTF. The full variable domain, its missing parts supplied by reference TRBV7-9 and TRBJ1-2, is DTGVSQNPRHKITKRGQNVTFRCDPISEHNRLYWYRQTLGQGPEFLTYFQNEAQLEKSRLLSDRFSAERPKGSFSTLEIQRTEQGDSAMYLCASSTRLYGYTFGSGTRLTVV.

The sample holds a few counts of this clonotype. This sequence joins TRBV2 and TRBJ2-5; no definite D call. V lost 9 bases and J lost 1, with 9 bases in between. Germline V gene lookup returns CDR1 SNHLY and CDR2 FYNNEI. The CDR3 contains 12 residues. The CDR3, as DNA: TGTGCCAGAGGACCCCTCCAAGAGACCCAGTACTTC. It translates to CARGPLQETQYF. Complete variable domain (other parts from reference TRBV2 and TRBJ2-5): EPEVTQTPSHQVTQMGQEVILRCVPISNHLYFYWYRQILGQKVEFLVSFYNNEISEKSEIFDDQFSVERPDGSNFTLKIRSTKLEDSAMYFCARGPLQETQYFGPGTRLLVL.

This clonotype was observed many times. V and J are TRBV20-1 and TRBJ2-1; 8 positions match TRBD2. Germline V CDR1 and CDR2: DFQATT, SNEGSKA (reference sequence). The CDR3 runs to 18 residues. The J segment lost 7 bases and the V segment lost 3 bases, leaving 20 bases of the junction unmatched. CDR3 in amino acids: CSASSPSGPKPRGNEQFF. Here the CDR3 DNA reads TGCAGTGCTAGTTCCCCTAGCGGGCCAAAACCTAGGGGTAATGAGCAGTTCTTC.

This clonotype appeared once. This CDR3 is missing its conserved last phenylalanine or tryptophan, likely due to a read error. V gene TRBV2 combines with J gene TRBJ2-1, with a possible D match to TRBD2 (5 bases). CDR1 and CDR2 from the germline V gene are SNHLY and FYNNEI. Trimming removed 6 bases at V and 6 bases at J, with 9 bases between. This CDR3 contains 12 residues. The CDR3 sequence: CASSKLGNEQFS. In nucleotides, the CDR3 is TGTGCCAGCAGCAAACTAGGCAATGAGCAGTTCTCC.

As regards this clonotype: It is likely a read error, because the conserved phenylalanine at the end of the CDR3 is missing. This sequence joins TRBV12-3 or TRBV12-4 and TRBJ2-2, with TRBD2 matching over 7 bases. The CDR3 contains 14 residues. The junction had 9 bases not matched to a gene; V was cut back by 9 bases and J by 5 bases. CDR3 residues: CASLTSAWTGELFC. CDR3 bases: TGTGCCAGTCTAACTAGCGCATGGACCGGGGAGCTGTTTTGT.

The V call is TRBV20-1, the J call TRBJ2-4; D is ambiguous. V lost 5 bases and J 0 bases, leaving 8 bases between the germline ends. CDR1 is DFQATT and CDR2 is SNEGSKA in the germline V gene (reference sequence). The CDR3 runs to 13 residues. CDR3 sequence reads: CSAGVQAKNIQYF. The CDR3 DNA reads as TGCAGTGCTGGGGTCCAAGCCAAAAACATTCAGTACTTC.

This clonotype was found a few times. The chain couples TRBV5-1 to TRBJ2-7; 8 bases match TRBD1. Germline assignment: CDR1 SGHRS and CDR2 YFSETQ. The V and J ends lost 3 bases and 4 bases, in that order; junction bases with no gene match: 9. The CDR3 is 15 residues long. CDR3 protein: CASSSVPGQVYEQYF. The CDR3 DNA reads as TGCGCCAGCAGCTCCGTCCCGGGACAGGTATACGAGCAGTACTTC.

Ten or more counts support this clonotype. The chain carries TRBV5-1 and TRBJ2-3; D not resolved. The CDR3 contains 13 residues. Looked up from germline, CDR1 is SGHRS and CDR2 is YFSETQ. V lost 6 bases, J lost 2 bases, and 10 bases lay in between. CDR3 sequence (DNA): TGCGCCAGCAACGCTTTACCCACAGATACGCAGTATTTT. This codes for CASNALPTDTQYF.

The sample holds many counts of this clonotype. The genes are TRBV12-3 or TRBV12-4 and TRBJ2-7; possible D gene TRBD2, 6 bases. V lost 5 bases to trimming and J lost 2 bases, with 13 bases between them. The CDR3 is made up of 14 amino acids. CDR3 in amino acids: CASSMLGGTYEQYF. The CDR3 DNA reads TGTGCCAGCAGTATGCTAGGCGGGACCTACGAGCAGTACTTC.

This clonotype was seen at least ten times. This sequence joins TRBV28 and TRBJ1-2; D is unresolved. The germline V gene has CDR1 MDHEN and CDR2 SYDVKM. The CDR3 has 16 amino acids. The V gene lost 3 bases and the J gene lost 0 bases, with 14 bases spanning the gap. The CDR3 sequence: CASSLPHSFSNYGYTF. The CDR3 DNA is TGTGCCAGCAGTTTGCCCCACAGCTTTTCTAACTATGGCTACACCTTC.

The sample holds a few counts of this clonotype. This chain connects TRBV12-3 or TRBV12-4 to TRBJ2-3, with D unresolved. CDR3 length: 13 amino acids. Trimming took 4 bases from V and 5 from J, leaving 10 bases between them. CDR3 region: CASSSDLGDTQYF. The CDR3 DNA follows: TGTGCCAGCAGTTCGGACCTTGGAGATACGCAGTATTTT.

This clonotype showed up just a few times. V gene TRBV10-1 combines with J gene TRBJ2-3, with D possibly being TRBD1 or TRBD2 (5 bases each). CDR3 size: 14 residues. The germline V gene has CDR1 WNHNN and CDR2 SYGVQD (reference sequence). Trimming shortened V by 7 bases and J by 6 bases, and 17 bases separated the two germline ends. The CDR3 spells CASTGTHLWDTQYF. CDR3 in DNA: TGCGCCAGCACCGGGACGCACCTTTGGGATACGCAGTATTTT.

This clonotype was detected a few times. V usage is TRBV12-3 or TRBV12-4 and J usage is TRBJ2-5, with TRBD1 matching 10 bases. J lost 5 bases, V lost 5 bases, and 11 bases had no gene match. The CDR3 consists of 16 residues. The chain's CDR3 is CASSPGGPDRGETQYF. The CDR3 nucleotides read TGTGCCAGCAGTCCAGGGGGACCGGACAGGGGGGAGACCCAGTACTTC.

The table lists this clonotype with a few counts. The chain recombines TRBV10-3 with TRBJ2-1; the D gene is possibly TRBD1 (5 bases). The germline V gene encodes CDR1 ENHRY and CDR2 SYGVKD. The germline V and J ends were trimmed by 2 bases and 3 bases, with 17 bases remaining between them. The CDR3 covers 17 residues. The CDR3 DNA follows: TGTGCCATCAGTGAGATCTCCGGACAACTAATCTACAATGAGCAGTTCTTC. Amino acids: CAISEISGQLIYNEQFF.

This clonotype was detected a few times. The gene calls are TRBV6-5 and TRBJ1-2; D may be TRBD1 (6 bases). CDR1 is MNHEY, CDR2 SVGAGI, per germline. The CDR3 runs to 13 residues. V was cut by 6 bases and J by 8 bases, with 16 bases left in between. The CDR3: CASSPDSPGGYTF. As DNA, the CDR3 is TGTGCCAGCAGCCCGGACAGCCCCGGGGGCTACACCTTC.

This clonotype was detected ten times or more. The gene calls are TRBV12-5 and TRBJ2-2; D is uncertain. The CDR3 runs 11 residues. V lost 7 bases, J lost 6 bases, and 6 bases lay in between. Germline V gene data show CDR1 as LGHNT and CDR2 as FRNRAP. The CDR3 nucleotides read TGTGCTAGTGCCCGGTCCGGGGAGCTGTTTTTT. Translating gives CASARSGELFF.

The chain links TRBV28 to TRBJ2-7; 12 bases fit TRBD2. Trimming cost V 4 bases and J 4 bases; bases outside gene matches: 14. Germline-derived CDR1 and CDR2 are MDHEN and SYDVKM. CDR3 length equals 18 residues. CDR3 residues: CASSSARLAGGPRYEQYF. The CDR3 bases are TGTGCCAGCAGTTCCGCCCGGCTAGCGGGAGGGCCTCGGTACGAGCAGTACTTC.